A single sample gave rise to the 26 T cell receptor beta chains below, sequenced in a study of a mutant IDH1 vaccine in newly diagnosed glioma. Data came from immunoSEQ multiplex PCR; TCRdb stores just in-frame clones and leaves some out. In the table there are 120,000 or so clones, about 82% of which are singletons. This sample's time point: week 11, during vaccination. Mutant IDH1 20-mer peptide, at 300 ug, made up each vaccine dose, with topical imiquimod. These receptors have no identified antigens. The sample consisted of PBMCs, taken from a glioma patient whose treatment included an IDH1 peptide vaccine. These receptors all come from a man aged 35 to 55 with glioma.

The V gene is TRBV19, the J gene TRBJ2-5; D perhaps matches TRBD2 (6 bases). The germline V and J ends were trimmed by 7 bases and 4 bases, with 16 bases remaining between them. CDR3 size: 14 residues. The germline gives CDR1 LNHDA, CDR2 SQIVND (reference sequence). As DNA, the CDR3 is TGTGCCAGTAACGATCGACTAGTCGGAGAGACCCAGTACTTC. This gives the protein CASNDRLVGETQYF.

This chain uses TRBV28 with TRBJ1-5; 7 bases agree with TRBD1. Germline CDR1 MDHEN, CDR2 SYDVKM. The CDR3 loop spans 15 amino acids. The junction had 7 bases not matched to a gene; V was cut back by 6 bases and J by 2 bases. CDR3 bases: TGTGCCAGCAGGATACAGGGGATCCGCAATCAGCCCCAGCATTTT. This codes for CASRIQGIRNQPQHF.

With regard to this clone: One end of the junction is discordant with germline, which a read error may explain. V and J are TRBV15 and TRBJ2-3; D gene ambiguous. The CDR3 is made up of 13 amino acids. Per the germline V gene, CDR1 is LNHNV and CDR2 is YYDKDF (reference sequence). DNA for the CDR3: TGTGCCACCGGCAGTGGCCAAACAGATACGCAGTATTTT. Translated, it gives CATGSGQTDTQYF.

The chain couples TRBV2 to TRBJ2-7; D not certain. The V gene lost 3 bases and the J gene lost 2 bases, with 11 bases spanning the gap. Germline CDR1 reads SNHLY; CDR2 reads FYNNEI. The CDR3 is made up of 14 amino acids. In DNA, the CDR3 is TGTGCCAGCAGTGACCGTCTTCCCCCCTACGAGCAGTACTTC. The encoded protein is CASSDRLPPYEQYF.

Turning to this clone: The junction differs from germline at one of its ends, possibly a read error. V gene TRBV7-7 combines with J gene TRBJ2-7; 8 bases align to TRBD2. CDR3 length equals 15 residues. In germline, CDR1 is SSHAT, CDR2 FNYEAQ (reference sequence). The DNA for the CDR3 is TGTGCTAGCAGCATCGGACTAGCCTCCTCCTACGAGCAGTACTTC. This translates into CASSIGLASSYEQYF.

The CDR3 loop reads CASSHGGGRETQYF. Here the CDR3 DNA reads TGTGCCAGCAGCCACGGGGGGGGTCGGGAGACCCAGTACTTC. The chain joins TRBV11-2 to TRBJ2-5; 8 bases are shared with TRBD2. Germline V gene data show CDR1 as SGHAT and CDR2 as FQNNGV. V gave up 5 bases and J gave up 5 bases; unmatched junction bases: 7. The CDR3 sequence is 14 residues long.

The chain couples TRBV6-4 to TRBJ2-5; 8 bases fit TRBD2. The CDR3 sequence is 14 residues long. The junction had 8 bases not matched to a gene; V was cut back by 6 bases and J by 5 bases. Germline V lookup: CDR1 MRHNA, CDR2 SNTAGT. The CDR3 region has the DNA TGTGCCAGCAGCCCTCGGGGGGGAGAGGAGACCCAGTACTTC. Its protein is CASSPRGGEETQYF.

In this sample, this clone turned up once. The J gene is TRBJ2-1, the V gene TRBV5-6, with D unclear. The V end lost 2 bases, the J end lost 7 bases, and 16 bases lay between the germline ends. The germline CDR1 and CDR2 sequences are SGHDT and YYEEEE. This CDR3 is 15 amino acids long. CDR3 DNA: TGTGCCAGCAGCTTTGGATTACTGGTTCCTAATGAGCAGTTCTTC. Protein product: CASSFGLLVPNEQFF. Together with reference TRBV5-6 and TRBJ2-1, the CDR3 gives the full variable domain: DAGVTQSPTHLIKTRGQQVTLRCSPKSGHDTVSWYQQALGQGPQFIFQYYEEEERQRGNFPDRFSGHQFPNYSSELNVNALLLGDSALYLCASSFGLLVPNEQFFGPGTRLTVL.

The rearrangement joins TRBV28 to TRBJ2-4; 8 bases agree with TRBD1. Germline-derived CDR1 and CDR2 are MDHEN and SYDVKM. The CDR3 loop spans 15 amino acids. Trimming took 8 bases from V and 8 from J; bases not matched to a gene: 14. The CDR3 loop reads CASSTPRGRLYIQYF. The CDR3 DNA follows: TGTGCCAGCTCCACCCCCAGGGGGCGCCTATACATTCAGTACTTC.

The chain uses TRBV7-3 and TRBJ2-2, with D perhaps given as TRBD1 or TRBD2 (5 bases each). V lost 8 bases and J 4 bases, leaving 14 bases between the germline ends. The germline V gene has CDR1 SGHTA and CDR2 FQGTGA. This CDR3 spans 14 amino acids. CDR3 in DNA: TGTGCCAGCCGCCTTCTCGGGGCCACCGGGGAGCTGTTTTTT. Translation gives CASRLLGATGELFF.

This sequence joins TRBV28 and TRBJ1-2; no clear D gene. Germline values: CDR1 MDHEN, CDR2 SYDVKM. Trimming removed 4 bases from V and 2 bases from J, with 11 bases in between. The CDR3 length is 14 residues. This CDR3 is CASSWLSGNYGYTF. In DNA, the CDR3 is TGTGCCAGCAGTTGGCTGAGCGGGAACTATGGCTACACCTTC.

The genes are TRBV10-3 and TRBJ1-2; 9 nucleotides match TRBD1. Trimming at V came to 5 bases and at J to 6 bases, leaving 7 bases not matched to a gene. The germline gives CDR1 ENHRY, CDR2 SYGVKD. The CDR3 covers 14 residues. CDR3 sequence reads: CAISFPGQGHGYTF. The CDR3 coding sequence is TGTGCCATCAGTTTTCCGGGACAGGGACATGGCTACACCTTC.

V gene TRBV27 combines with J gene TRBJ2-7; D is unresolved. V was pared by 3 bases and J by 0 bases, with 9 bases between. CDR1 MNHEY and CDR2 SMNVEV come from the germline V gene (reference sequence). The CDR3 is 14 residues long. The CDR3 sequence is CASSLIPSSYEQYF. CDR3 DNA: TGTGCCAGCAGTTTGATCCCATCCTCCTACGAGCAGTACTTC.

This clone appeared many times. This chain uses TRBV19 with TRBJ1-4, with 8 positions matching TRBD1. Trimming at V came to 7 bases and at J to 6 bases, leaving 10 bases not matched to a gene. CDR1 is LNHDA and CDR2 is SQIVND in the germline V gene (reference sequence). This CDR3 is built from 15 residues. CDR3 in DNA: TGTGCCAGTAATACCAGGGGGCCTATCGATGAAAAACTGTTTTTT. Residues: CASNTRGPIDEKLFF. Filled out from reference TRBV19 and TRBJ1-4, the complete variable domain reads DGGITQSPKYLFRKEGQNVTLSCEQNLNHDAMYWYRQDPGQGLRLIYYSQIVNDFQKGDIAEGYSVSREKKESFPLTVTSAQKNPTAFYLCASNTRGPIDEKLFFGSGTQLSVL.

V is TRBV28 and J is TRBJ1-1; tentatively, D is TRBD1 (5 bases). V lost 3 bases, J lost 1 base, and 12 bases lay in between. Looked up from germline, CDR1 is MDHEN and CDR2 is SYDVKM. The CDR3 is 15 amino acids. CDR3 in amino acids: CASSLTGTRNTEAFF. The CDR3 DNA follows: TGTGCCAGCAGTTTGACCGGGACGAGGAACACTGAAGCTTTCTTT.

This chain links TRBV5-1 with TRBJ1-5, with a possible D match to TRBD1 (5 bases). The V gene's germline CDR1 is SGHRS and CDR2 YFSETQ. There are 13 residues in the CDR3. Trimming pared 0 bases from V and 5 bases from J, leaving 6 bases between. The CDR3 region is CASSLEGHQPQHF. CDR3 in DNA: TGCGCCAGCAGCTTGGAGGGGCATCAGCCCCAGCATTTT.

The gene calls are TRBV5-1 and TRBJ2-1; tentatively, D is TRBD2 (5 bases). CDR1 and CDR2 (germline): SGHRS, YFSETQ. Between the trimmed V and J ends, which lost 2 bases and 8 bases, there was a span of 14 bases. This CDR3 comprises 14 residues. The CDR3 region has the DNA TGCGCCAGCAGCTTACGGGCTACTAGGGATGAGCAGTTCTTC. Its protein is CASSLRATRDEQFF.

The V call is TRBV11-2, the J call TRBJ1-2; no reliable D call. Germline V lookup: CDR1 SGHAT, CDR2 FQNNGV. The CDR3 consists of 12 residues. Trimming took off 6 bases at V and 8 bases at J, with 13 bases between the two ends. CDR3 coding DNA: TGTGCCAGCAGTGCGGACCCCTGGGGCTACACCTTC. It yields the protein CASSADPWGYTF. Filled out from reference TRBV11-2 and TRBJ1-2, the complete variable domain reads EAGVAQSPRYKIIEKRQSVAFWCNPISGHATLYWYQQILGQGPKLLIQFQNNGVVDDSQLPKDRFSAERLKGVDSTLKIQPAKLEDSAVYLCASSADPWGYTFGSGTRLTVV.

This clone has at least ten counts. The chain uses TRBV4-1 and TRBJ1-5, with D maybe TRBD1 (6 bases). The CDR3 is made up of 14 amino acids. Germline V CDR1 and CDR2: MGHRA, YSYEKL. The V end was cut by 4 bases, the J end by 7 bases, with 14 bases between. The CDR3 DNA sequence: TGCGCCAGCAGCCCCTACGGGGGCAGGCAGCCCCAGCATTTT. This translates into CASSPYGGRQPQHF.

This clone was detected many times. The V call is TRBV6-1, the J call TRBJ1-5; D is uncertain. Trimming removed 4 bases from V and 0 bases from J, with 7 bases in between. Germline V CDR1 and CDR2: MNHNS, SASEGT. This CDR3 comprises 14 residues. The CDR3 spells CASSVQYSNQPQHF. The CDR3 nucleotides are TGTGCCAGCAGTGTTCAGTATAGCAATCAGCCCCAGCATTTT.

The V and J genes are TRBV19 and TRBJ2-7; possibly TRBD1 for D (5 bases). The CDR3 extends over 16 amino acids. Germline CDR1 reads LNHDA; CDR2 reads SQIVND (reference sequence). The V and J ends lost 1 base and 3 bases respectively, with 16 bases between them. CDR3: CASSIAQGEGIYEQYF. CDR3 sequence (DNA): TGTGCCAGTAGTATAGCCCAGGGCGAAGGGATCTACGAGCAGTACTTC.

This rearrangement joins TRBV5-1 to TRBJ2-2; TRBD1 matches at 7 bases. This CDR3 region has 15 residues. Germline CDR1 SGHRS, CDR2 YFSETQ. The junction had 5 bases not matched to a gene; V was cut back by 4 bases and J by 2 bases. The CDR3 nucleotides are TGCGCCAGCAGCGCCGGACAGGTCAACACCGGGGAGCTGTTTTTT. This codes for CASSAGQVNTGELFF.

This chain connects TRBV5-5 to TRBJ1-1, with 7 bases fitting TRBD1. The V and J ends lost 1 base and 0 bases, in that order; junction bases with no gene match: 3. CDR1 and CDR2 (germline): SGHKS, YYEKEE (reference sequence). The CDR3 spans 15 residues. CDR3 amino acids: CASSLRDSMNTEAFF. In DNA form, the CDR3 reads TGTGCCAGCAGCTTGAGGGACAGCATGAACACTGAAGCTTTCTTT.

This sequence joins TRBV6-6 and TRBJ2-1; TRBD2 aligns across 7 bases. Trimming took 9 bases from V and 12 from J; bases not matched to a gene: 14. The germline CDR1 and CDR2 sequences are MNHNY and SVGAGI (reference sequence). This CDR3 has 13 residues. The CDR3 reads CASRGGGGKGQFF. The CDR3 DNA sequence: TGTGCCAGTCGCGGCGGGGGAGGCAAAGGGCAGTTCTTC.

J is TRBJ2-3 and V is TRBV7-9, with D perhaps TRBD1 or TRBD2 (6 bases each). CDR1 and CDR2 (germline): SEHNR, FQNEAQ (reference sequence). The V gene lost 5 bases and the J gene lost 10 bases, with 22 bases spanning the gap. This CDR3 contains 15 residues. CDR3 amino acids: CASSQKGGPSPPQYF. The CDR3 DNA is TGTGCCAGCAGCCAGAAGGGGGGACCCAGCCCACCGCAGTATTTT.

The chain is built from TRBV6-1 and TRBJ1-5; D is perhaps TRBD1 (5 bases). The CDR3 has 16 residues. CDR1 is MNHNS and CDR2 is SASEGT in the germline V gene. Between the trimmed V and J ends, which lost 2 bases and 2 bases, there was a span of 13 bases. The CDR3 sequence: CASSEHEGVGNQPQHF. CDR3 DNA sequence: TGTGCCAGCAGTGAACACGAAGGGGTGGGCAATCAGCCCCAGCATTTT.